Here is one T cell receptor (beta chain) with its context. The antigen is unknown. This CDR3 has 15 residues. Germline V gene sequence: CDR1 SGDLS, CDR2 YYNGEE. V lost 0 bases, J lost 4 bases, and 11 bases lay in between. Every sample gave at least 5.5 micrograms of total RNA when it was extracted. A second PCR of about 7 to 12 cycles used a sample-barcoded 5' primer and a J-beta primer mix. Each cDNA molecule was tagged by a template-switch adaptor with 12 random nucleotides. Via MiXCR, TCRdb re-called the 5' RACE reads, giving one row per CDR3 protein. The table has 700,000 or so distinct CDR3 sequences, about 43% seen once. This entry belongs to a study of blood T cells in healthy people across ages. Study results and caveats: The fall in TCR beta diversity per million T cells was roughly linear with age. A strong correlation between TCR beta diversity and naive T cell percentage was seen.

Sequencing input: blood. The chain links TRBV9 to TRBJ2-4, with D tentatively TRBD2 (5 bases). The receptor was derived from an older man in good health. CDR3 in amino acids: CASSVGSSQKNIQYF. The CDR3 region has the DNA TGTGCCAGCAGCGTAGGATCTAGCCAGAAAAACATTCAGTACTTC.